This T cell receptor (beta chain) was captured in a study of T cell responses to AZD1222 COVID-19 vaccine. The trim removed 5 bases at V and 1 base at J, leaving 5 bases unmatched. The germline V gene encodes CDR1 SNHLY and CDR2 FYNNEI. This CDR3 is built from 17 residues. In the case of this clone: The antigen remains undetermined.

The repertoire was sequenced with immunoSEQ multiplex PCR; TCRdb's copy has only in-frame clones and lacks some. In the table there are approximately 170,000 clones, around 87% of which are singletons. Notes on the study in general: Baseline serology detected seropositivity in only five to seven AZD1222 recipients.

The TCR comes from an adult in good health. The J gene is TRBJ1-6, the V gene TRBV2; 10 bases are a match to TRBD1. Here the sequenced sample was peripheral blood, taken on day 0 of AZD1222 vaccination. The DNA of the CDR3 is TGTGCCAGCAGTTGGACAGGGGGAGGGTCCTATAATTCACCCCTCCACTTT. Protein product: CASSWTGGGSYNSPLHF.